Presented here are 17 T cell receptor beta chains from one specimen sequenced in a study of T and B cells in COVID-19 patients. BIOMED2 TRB-A/B primer pools were used in multiplex TRB PCR. MiXCR, applied by TCRdb to the multiplex PCR reads, yields one record per CDR3 protein. Of approximately 20,000 distinct CDR3 sequences listed, 29% were seen once; the top ten hold 2.5% to 3.5%. From blood, roughly 220-550 ng of genomic DNA served as TRB template. The specimen sequenced was blood. The origin of the receptors is a human donor who had recovered from COVID-19.

Only a few counts were recorded for this clonotype. The chain employs TRBV7-6 and TRBJ2-1; D possibly matches TRBD1 or TRBD2 (5 bases each). Germline V gene sequence: CDR1 SGHVS, CDR2 FNYEAQ. V was trimmed by 1 base and J by 9 bases, leaving 10 bases between them. This CDR3 comprises 13 residues. The CDR3 nucleotides read TGTGCCAGCAGCTTAGGGGGACGTAGTGAGCAGTTCTTC. This sequence encodes CASSLGGRSEQFF.

The rearrangement joins TRBV10-2 to TRBJ1-2; no reliable D call. The V gene lost 4 bases and the J gene lost 4 bases, with 13 bases spanning the gap. Germline loops: CDR1 WSHSY, CDR2 SAAADI. The CDR3 is 14 residues long. The CDR3 DNA reads as TGCGCCAGCAGTGCTGACGTCGTCTCCTATGGCTACACCTTC. It specifies CASSADVVSYGYTF.

DNA for the CDR3: TGTGCCAGCAGTGACAGGGGCGGTGTGAATTCACCCCTCCACTTT. Translating it yields CASSDRGGVNSPLHF. The chain joins TRBV6-4 to TRBJ1-6; tentative D call: TRBD1 (5 bases). CDR3 size: 15 residues. Trimming cost V 2 bases and J 7 bases, with 12 bases left between them. CDR1 is MRHNA, CDR2 SNTAGT, per germline.

This clonotype was seen a few times. The rearrangement links TRBV6-1 to TRBJ1-2, with D unclear. CDR1 and CDR2 from the germline V gene are MNHNS and SASEGT. Trimming removed 7 bases from V and 4 bases from J, with 13 bases in between. This CDR3 has 13 residues. This chain's CDR3 is CASINWESYGYTF. The CDR3, as DNA: TGTGCCAGCATCAACTGGGAGTCCTATGGCTACACCTTC.

This clonotype appeared a few times. This rearrangement joins TRBV27 to TRBJ2-7; D is possibly TRBD1 or TRBD2 (5 bases each). This CDR3 is built from 13 residues. Trimming cost V 6 bases and J 5 bases, with 14 bases left between them. Germline assignment: CDR1 MNHEY and CDR2 SMNVEV (reference sequence). CDR3 in amino acids: CASSRDAWNEQYF. The CDR3 bases are TGTGCCAGCAGCCGGGACGCCTGGAACGAGCAGTACTTC.

This chain's CDR3 is CASSLEGQGADQPQHF. In DNA, the CDR3 is TGCGCCAGCAGCTTGGAGGGACAGGGGGCGGATCAGCCCCAGCATTTT. The chain employs TRBV5-1 and TRBJ1-5; 12 bases fit TRBD1. After removal of 0 bases from V and 5 bases from J, the junction contained 3 bases not matched to a gene. CDR1 and CDR2 (germline): SGHRS, YFSETQ. The CDR3 totals 16 residues.

This clonotype was seen a handful of times. The rearrangement uses TRBV7-6 and TRBJ2-7, with D perhaps TRBD2 (5 bases). The V and J ends lost 0 bases and 5 bases respectively, with 11 bases between them. Germline assignment: CDR1 SGHVS and CDR2 FNYEAQ. The CDR3 has 14 residues. CDR3 sequence: CASSLAPGGDEQYF. The CDR3 coding sequence is TGTGCCAGCAGCTTAGCCCCAGGAGGCGACGAGCAGTACTTC.

This clonotype occurred a few times. The rearrangement links TRBV5-4 to TRBJ2-5, with 7 positions matching TRBD1. The CDR3 sequence is 14 residues long. V trimming: 5 bases; J trimming: 0 bases; junction bases outside the gene matches: 4. CDR1 SGHNT and CDR2 YYREEE come from the germline V gene (reference sequence). CDR3 sequence: CASSPGQYQETQYF. The CDR3 bases are TGTGCCAGCAGTCCGGGACAGTACCAAGAGACCCAGTACTTC.

The gene calls are TRBV20-1 and TRBJ2-3, with 9 bases matching TRBD1. This CDR3 is built from 14 residues. Germline V CDR1 and CDR2: DFQATT, SNEGSKA (reference sequence). Unmatched junction bases numbered 4, after V lost 2 bases and J lost 4 bases. CDR3 sequence reads: CSARRGQGSDTQYF. The CDR3 nucleotides read TGCAGTGCTAGACGAGGACAGGGGTCAGATACGCAGTATTTT.

CDR3 nucleotide sequence: TGTGCCAGCAGCCCCCTGTACGTCCCGACTAGCGGCAACACCGGGGAGCTGTTTTTT. As protein: CASSPLYVPTSGNTGELFF. The chain has TRBV7-9 and TRBJ2-2, with TRBD2 matching 9 bases. The J segment lost 2 bases and the V segment lost 5 bases, leaving 15 bases of the junction unmatched. This CDR3 contains 19 residues. CDR1 SEHNR and CDR2 FQNEAQ come from the germline V gene (reference sequence).

This clonotype was seen just once. This chain uses TRBV12-3 or TRBV12-4 with TRBJ2-5; TRBD2 matches at 13 bases. Losses at the gene ends were 5 bases for V and 4 bases for J; bases not matched to a gene: 13. The CDR3 has 18 amino acids. CDR3 in amino acids: CASSPNGGLAGVSETQYF. The CDR3 DNA sequence: TGTGCCAGCAGTCCCAACGGTGGACTAGCGGGAGTTTCAGAGACCCAGTACTTC.

This chain joins TRBV5-6 and TRBJ2-1, with 8 bases fitting TRBD1. The germline gives CDR1 SGHDT, CDR2 YYEEEE. Trimming cost V 4 bases and J 4 bases; bases outside gene matches: 4. This CDR3 is 14 amino acids long. The CDR3 DNA reads as TGTGCCAGCAGCCCCTGGACAGGGTACAATGAGCAGTTCTTC. It translates to CASSPWTGYNEQFF. Full variable domain (outside the CDR3, taken from reference TRBV5-6 and TRBJ2-1): DAGVTQSPTHLIKTRGQQVTLRCSPKSGHDTVSWYQQALGQGPQFIFQYYEEEERQRGNFPDRFSGHQFPNYSSELNVNALLLGDSALYLCASSPWTGYNEQFFGPGTRLTVL.

The chain recombines TRBV20-1 with TRBJ2-2; D possibly corresponds to TRBD2 (5 bases). The germline V and J ends were trimmed by 1 base and 5 bases, with 14 bases remaining between them. The V gene's germline CDR1 is DFQATT and CDR2 SNEGSKA (reference sequence). The CDR3 runs to 15 residues. CDR3 residues: CSARAAGPGTGELFF. The CDR3 DNA is TGCAGTGCTAGAGCGGCGGGCCCGGGGACCGGGGAGCTGTTTTTT.

By sample fraction, this clonotype is medium-sized (0.01 to 0.1%). This chain connects TRBV29-1 to TRBJ2-3; D ambiguous. Per the germline V gene, CDR1 is SQVTM and CDR2 is ANQGSEA. The CDR3 sequence is 10 residues long. Trimming stripped 1 base from V and 6 bases from J, with 2 bases between. The DNA of the CDR3 is TGCAGCGTTGAAGGGGATACGCAGTATTTT. It translates to CSVEGDTQYF.

This chain links TRBV5-5 with TRBJ2-5, with 9 nucleotides matching TRBD1. V lost 4 bases to trimming and J lost 1 base; unmatched junction nucleotides: 8. This CDR3 comprises 16 residues. From germline, CDR1 is SGHKS and CDR2 YYEKEE (reference sequence). As DNA, the CDR3 is TGTGCCAGCAGCCCCCCGGACAGGGGAGGCCAAGAGACCCAGTACTTC. This sequence encodes CASSPPDRGGQETQYF.

The CDR3 DNA follows: TGTGCCAGCAGCTTGGATACGGGCGGCACTGAAGCTTTCTTT. Its protein product is CASSLDTGGTEAFF. The chain links TRBV5-4 to TRBJ1-1; D remains ambiguous. The CDR3 is 14 amino acids. Germline CDR1 reads SGHNT; CDR2 reads YYREEE (reference sequence). V dropped 0 bases and J dropped 4 bases, with 10 bases sitting between them.

A few counts support this clonotype. The chain has TRBV7-9 and TRBJ1-2, with TRBD1 as a possible D gene (6 bases). Germline CDR1 and CDR2: SEHNR and FQNEAQ (reference sequence). This CDR3 spans 15 amino acids. V was clipped by 5 bases and J by 4 bases, with 17 bases between them. In nucleotides, the CDR3 is TGTGCCAGCAGCCCGAGCGGACAGAGGACCTATGGCTACACCTTC. Residues: CASSPSGQRTYGYTF.